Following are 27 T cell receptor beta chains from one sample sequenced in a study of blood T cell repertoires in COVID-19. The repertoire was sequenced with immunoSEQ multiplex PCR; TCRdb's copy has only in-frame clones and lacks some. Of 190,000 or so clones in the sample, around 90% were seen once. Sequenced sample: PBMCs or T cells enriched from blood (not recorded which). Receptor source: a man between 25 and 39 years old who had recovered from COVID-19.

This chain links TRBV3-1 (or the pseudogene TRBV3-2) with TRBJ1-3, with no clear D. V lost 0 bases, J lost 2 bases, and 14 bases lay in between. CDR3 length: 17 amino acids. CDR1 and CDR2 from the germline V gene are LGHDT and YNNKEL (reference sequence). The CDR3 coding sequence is TGTGCCAGCAGCCAAGATTGGGCAGGAAATGCTGGAAACACCATATATTTT. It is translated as CASSQDWAGNAGNTIYF.

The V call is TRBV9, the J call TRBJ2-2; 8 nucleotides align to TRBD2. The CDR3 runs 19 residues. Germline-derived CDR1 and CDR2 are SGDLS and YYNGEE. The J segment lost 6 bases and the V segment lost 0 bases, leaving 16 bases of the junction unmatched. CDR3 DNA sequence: TGTGCCAGCAGCGTAGAAGGGGGACTAGGCCGATTCAGGGCCGGGGAGCTGTTTTTT. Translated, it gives CASSVEGGLGRFRAGELFF.

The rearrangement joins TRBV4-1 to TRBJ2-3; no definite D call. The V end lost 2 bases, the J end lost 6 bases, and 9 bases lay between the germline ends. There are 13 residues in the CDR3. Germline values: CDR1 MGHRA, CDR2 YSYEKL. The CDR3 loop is CASSQNVVDTQYF. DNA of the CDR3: TGCGCCAGCAGCCAAAACGTAGTTGATACGCAGTATTTT.

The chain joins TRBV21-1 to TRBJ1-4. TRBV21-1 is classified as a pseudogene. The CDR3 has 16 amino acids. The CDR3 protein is CASSKDRRSLNEKLFF. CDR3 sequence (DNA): TGTGCCAGCAGCAAAGATCGGCGGTCGCTGAATGAAAAACTGTTTTTT.

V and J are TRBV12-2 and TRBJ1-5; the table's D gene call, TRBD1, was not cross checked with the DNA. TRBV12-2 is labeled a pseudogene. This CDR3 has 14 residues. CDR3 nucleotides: TGTGCAAGTCGCCCCCACAGGGGGAGTCAGCCCCAGCATTTT. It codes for CASRPHRGSQPQHF.

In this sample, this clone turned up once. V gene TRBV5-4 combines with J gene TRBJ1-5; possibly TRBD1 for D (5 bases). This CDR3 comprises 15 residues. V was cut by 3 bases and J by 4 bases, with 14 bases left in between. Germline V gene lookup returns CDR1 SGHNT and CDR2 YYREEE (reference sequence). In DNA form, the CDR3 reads TGTGCCAGCAGCTCCCTCGACAGTTTAAATCAGCCCCAGCATTTT. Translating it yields CASSSLDSLNQPQHF. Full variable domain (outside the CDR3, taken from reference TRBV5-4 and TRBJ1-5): ETGVTQSPTHLIKTRGQQVTLRCSSQSGHNTVSWYQQALGQGPQFIFQYYREEENGRGNFPPRFSGLQFPNYSSELNVNALELDDSALYLCASSSLDSLNQPQHFGDGTRLSIL.

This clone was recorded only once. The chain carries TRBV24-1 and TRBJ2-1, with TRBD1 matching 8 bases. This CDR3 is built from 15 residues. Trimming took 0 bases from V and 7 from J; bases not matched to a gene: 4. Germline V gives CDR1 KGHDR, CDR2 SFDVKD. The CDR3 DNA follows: TGTGCCACCAGTGATTTGCAGGGGGCTGAAAATGAGCAGTTCTTC. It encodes CATSDLQGAENEQFF.

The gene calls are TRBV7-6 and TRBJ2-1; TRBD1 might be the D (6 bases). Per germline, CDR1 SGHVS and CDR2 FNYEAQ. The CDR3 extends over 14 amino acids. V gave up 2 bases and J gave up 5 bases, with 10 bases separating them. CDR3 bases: TGTGCCAGCAGCTTAATGGACAGTCACAATGAGCAGTTCTTC. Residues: CASSLMDSHNEQFF.

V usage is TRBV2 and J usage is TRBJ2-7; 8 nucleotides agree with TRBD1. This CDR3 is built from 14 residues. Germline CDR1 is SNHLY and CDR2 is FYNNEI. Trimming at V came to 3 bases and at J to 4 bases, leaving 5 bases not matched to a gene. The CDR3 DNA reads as TGTGCCAGCAGTGATATGGACAGGGCGTACGAGCAGTACTTC. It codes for CASSDMDRAYEQYF.

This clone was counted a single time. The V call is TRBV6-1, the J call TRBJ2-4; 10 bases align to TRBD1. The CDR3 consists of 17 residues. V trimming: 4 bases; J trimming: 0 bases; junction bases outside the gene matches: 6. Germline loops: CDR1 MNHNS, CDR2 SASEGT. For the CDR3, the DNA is TGTGCCAGCAGTGGAGGACAGGGGGTGGGAGCCAAAAACATTCAGTACTTC. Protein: CASSGGQGVGAKNIQYF.

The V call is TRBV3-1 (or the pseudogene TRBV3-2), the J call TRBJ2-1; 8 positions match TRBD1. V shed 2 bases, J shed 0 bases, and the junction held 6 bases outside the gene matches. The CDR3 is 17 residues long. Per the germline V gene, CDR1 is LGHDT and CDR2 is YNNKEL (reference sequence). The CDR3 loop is CASSQSGGRSSYNEQFF. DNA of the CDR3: TGTGCCAGCAGCCAATCAGGGGGCCGCAGCTCCTACAATGAGCAGTTCTTC.

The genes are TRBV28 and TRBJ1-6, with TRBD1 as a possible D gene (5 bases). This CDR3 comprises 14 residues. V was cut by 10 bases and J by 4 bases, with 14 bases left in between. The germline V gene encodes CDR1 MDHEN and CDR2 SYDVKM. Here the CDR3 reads CATSSGDYNSPLHF. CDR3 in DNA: TGTGCCACCTCGTCGGGGGATTATAATTCACCCCTCCACTTT.

The CDR3 DNA reads as TGTGCCAGCAGCGTAGCTCTACAGCACACTGAAGCTTTCTTT. Translation: CASSVALQHTEAFF. This chain joins TRBV9 and TRBJ1-1; D call uncertain. V lost 0 bases to trimming and J lost 3 bases, with 9 bases between them. Germline loops: CDR1 SGDLS, CDR2 YYNGEE. There are 14 residues in the CDR3.

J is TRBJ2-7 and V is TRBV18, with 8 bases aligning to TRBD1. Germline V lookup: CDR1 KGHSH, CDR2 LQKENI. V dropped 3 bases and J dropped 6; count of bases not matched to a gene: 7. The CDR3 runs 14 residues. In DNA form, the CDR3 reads TGTGCCAGCTCACCCCTCGGGACAGGAAGCGAGCAGTACTTC. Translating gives CASSPLGTGSEQYF.

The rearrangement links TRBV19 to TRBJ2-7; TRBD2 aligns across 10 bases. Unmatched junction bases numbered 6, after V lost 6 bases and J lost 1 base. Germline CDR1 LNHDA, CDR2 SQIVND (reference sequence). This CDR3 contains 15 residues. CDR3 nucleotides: TGTGCCAGTAGCCCAGCGGGAGGGGGTTCCTACGAGCAGTACTTC. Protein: CASSPAGGGSYEQYF.

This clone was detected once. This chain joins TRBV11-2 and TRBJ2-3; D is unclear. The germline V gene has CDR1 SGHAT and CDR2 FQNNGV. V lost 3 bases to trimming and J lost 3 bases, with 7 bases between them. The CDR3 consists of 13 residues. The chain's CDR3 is CASSFSRTDTQYF. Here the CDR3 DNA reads TGTGCCAGCAGCTTCTCTAGAACAGATACGCAGTATTTT. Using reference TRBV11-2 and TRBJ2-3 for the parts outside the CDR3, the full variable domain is EAGVAQSPRYKIIEKRQSVAFWCNPISGHATLYWYQQILGQGPKLLIQFQNNGVVDDSQLPKDRFSAERLKGVDSTLKIQPAKLEDSAVYLCASSFSRTDTQYFGPGTRLTVL.

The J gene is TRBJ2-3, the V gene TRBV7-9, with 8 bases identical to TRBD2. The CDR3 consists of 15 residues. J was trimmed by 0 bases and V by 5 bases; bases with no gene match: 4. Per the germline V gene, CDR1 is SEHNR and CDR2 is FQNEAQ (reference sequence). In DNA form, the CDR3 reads TGTGCCAGCAGCCGAGCGGGAGCGAGCACAGATACGCAGTATTTT. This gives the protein CASSRAGASTDTQYF.

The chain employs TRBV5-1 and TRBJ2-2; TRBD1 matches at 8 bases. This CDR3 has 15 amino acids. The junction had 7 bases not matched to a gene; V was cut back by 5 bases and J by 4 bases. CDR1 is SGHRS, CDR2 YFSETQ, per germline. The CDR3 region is CASRTQGAGTGELFF. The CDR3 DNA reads TGCGCCAGCAGAACTCAGGGGGCCGGCACCGGGGAGCTGTTTTTT.

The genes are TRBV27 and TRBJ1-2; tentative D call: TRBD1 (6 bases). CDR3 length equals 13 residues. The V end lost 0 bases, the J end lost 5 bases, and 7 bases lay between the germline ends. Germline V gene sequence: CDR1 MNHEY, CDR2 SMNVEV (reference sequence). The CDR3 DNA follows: TGTGCCAGCAGTTTATCGGGACAATATGGCTACACCTTC. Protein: CASSLSGQYGYTF.

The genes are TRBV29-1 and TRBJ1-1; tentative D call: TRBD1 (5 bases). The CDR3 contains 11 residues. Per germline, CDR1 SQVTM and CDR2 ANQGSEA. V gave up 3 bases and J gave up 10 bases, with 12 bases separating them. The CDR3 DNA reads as TGCAGCGTTGACCCCAGGGAGGTAGCTTTCTTT. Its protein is CSVDPREVAFF.

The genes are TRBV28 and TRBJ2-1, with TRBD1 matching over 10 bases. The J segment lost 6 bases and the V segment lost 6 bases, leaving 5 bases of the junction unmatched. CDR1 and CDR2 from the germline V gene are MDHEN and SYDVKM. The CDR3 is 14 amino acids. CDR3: CASSSGTGANEQFF. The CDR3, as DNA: TGTGCCAGCAGCTCCGGGACAGGGGCCAATGAGCAGTTCTTC.

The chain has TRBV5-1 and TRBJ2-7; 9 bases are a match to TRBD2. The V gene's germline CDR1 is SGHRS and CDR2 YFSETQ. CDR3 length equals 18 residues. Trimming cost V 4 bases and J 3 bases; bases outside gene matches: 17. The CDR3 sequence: CASSRLRGTLAGDYEQYF. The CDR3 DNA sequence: TGCGCCAGCAGCCGTTTAAGGGGTACCTTAGCGGGAGACTACGAGCAGTACTTC.

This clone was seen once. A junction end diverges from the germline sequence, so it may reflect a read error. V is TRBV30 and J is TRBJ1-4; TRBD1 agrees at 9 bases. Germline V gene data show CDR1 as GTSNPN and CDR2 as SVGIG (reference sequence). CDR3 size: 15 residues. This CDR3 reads CAWRETGTGNEKLFF. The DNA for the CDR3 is TGTGCCTGGAGGGAAACCGGGACAGGGAATGAGAAACTGTTTTTT.

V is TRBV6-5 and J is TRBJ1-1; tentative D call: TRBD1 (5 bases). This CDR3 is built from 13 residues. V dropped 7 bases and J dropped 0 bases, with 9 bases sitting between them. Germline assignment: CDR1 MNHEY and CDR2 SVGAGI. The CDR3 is CASTRAVNTEAFF. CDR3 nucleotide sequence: TGTGCCAGCACCAGGGCGGTGAACACTGAAGCTTTCTTT.

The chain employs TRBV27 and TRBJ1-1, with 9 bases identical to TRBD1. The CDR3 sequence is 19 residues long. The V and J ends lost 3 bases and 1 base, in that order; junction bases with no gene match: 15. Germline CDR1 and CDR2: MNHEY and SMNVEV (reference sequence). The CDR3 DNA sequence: TGTGCCAGCAGTTTTAGGCCCCCCGCTCCGGGACAGGGGAACACTGAAGCTTTCTTT. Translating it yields CASSFRPPAPGQGNTEAFF.

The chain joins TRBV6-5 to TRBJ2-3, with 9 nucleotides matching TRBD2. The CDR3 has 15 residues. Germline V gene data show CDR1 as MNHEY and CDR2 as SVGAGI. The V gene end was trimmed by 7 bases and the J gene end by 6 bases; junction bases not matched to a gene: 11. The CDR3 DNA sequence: TGTGCCAGCACCCAGCGGGGGGCCCTCCGGGATACGCAGTATTTT. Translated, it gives CASTQRGALRDTQYF.

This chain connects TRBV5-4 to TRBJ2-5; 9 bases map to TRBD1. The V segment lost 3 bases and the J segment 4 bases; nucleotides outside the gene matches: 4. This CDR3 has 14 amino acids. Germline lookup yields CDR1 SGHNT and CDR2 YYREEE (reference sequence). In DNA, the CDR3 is TGTGCCAGCAGCTCACCGGGACAGGGAGAGACCCAGTACTTC. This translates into CASSSPGQGETQYF.